Described below is a single T cell receptor (beta chain) sequence and its context. Its antigen is unknown. The researchers produced TCR beta cDNA from around 500 ng total RNA with a constant-region primer. Amplification in three nested multiplex PCR rounds with slightly modified ARM-PCR gave rise to TCR beta libraries. Running 10 cycles apiece, the first two PCR rounds relied on TRBV1-TRBV30 forward primers together with a C-beta reverse primer. MiXCR was run by TCRdb on the multiplex PCR reads, yielding one entry per CDR3 protein. Of 330,000 or so distinct CDR3 sequences listed, less than 65% were seen once; the top ten hold 6.5%. Blood RNA was derived from unsorted whole blood, and germline DNA was extracted too. The data are from a study of tumor-infiltrating lymphocytes in primary liver carcinoma. Notes on the study in general: Since sampling was bulk and unsorted, CD4+ and CD8+ repertoires were not compared.

Germline CDR1 SGHRS, CDR2 YFSETQ. The CDR3 is 14 amino acids. V was shortened by 3 bases and J by 3 bases, with 13 bases between the two germline ends. V usage is TRBV5-1 and J usage is TRBJ2-7; TRBD1 or TRBD2 may be the D gene (5 bases each). The specimen sequenced was peripheral blood. The sequence was collected from a middle-aged man with primary liver carcinoma and hepatitis B virus infection. CDR3 sequence reads: CASSWDVSNYEQYF. CDR3 DNA sequence: TGCGCCAGCAGCTGGGACGTCAGCAACTACGAGCAGTACTTC.